The next 10 T cell receptor beta chains were all read from a single sample in a study of early T cells in non-severe SARS-CoV-2 infection. A single record per CDR3 protein comes from TCRdb applying MiXCR to the 5' RACE reads. The table records about 66,000 distinct CDR3 sequences, roughly 18% of them present only once. The sequencing used whole blood, collected at baseline. Every receptor here comes from an adult who was a healthcare worker with PCR-confirmed SARS-CoV-2 infection or an uninfected control (not recorded which).

The CDR3 loop is CASSYLPSNYGYTF. The CDR3 DNA reads TGTGCCAGCAGTTACCTACCCTCTAACTATGGCTACACCTTC. The chain recombines TRBV6-6 with TRBJ1-2; D not certain. There are 14 residues in the CDR3. CDR1 MNHNY and CDR2 SVGAGI come from the germline V gene (reference sequence). Trimming cost V 2 bases and J 0 bases, with 7 bases left between them.

The chain combines TRBV6-1 with TRBJ2-3; the match to TRBD2 covers 11 bases. Germline CDR1 MNHNS, CDR2 SASEGT. V was pared by 4 bases and J by 5 bases, with 5 bases of the junction left unmatched. The CDR3 has 15 amino acids. CDR3 bases: TGTGCCAGCAGTGCGTTAGCGGGGGGGCAAGATACGCAGTATTTT. Protein sequence: CASSALAGGQDTQYF.

As regards this clonotype: Compared with germline, one end of the junction differs, possibly owing to a read error. The chain uses TRBV20-1 and TRBJ2-7; 9 bases align to TRBD1. This CDR3 comprises 15 residues. Germline loops: CDR1 DFQATT, CDR2 SNEGSKA (reference sequence). The CDR3 coding sequence is TGCTGTGCTCACACCGGGACAGGGAGCTCCTACGAGCAGTACTTC. This codes for CCAHTGTGSSYEQYF.

This clonotype was seen a few times. The chain recombines TRBV6-1 with TRBJ2-5; TRBD2 matches at 15 bases. Per germline, CDR1 MNHNS and CDR2 SASEGT. This CDR3 comprises 18 residues. Trimming removed 4 bases from V and 0 bases from J; junction bases left unmatched: 6. CDR3 nucleotides: TGTGCCAGCAGTGTGGGACTAGCGGGGGGAAAGTACCAAGAGACCCAGTACTTC. Translated, it gives CASSVGLAGGKYQETQYF.

The chain joins TRBV2 to TRBJ2-3, with 12 bases fitting TRBD1. Germline V gives CDR1 SNHLY, CDR2 FYNNEI. After removal of 7 bases from V and 6 bases from J, the junction contained 8 bases not matched to a gene. This CDR3 region has 15 residues. CDR3 region: CASTWGQGATDTQYF. The CDR3, as DNA: TGTGCCAGCACCTGGGGACAGGGGGCGACGGATACGCAGTATTTT.

This clonotype was seen ten or more times. The V gene is TRBV29-1, the J gene TRBJ1-1, with D perhaps TRBD1 (6 bases). Germline CDR1 and CDR2: SQVTM and ANQGSEA. Trimming took off 6 bases at V and 0 bases at J, with 14 bases between the two ends. This CDR3 comprises 14 residues. This chain's CDR3 is CSVRTAQMNTEAFF. CDR3 in DNA: TGCAGCGTAAGGACAGCTCAAATGAACACTGAAGCTTTCTTT.

The chain carries TRBV9 and TRBJ1-6; a weak D match, TRBD1 (6 bases). The germline CDR1 and CDR2 sequences are SGDLS and YYNGEE. The CDR3 runs 14 residues. Trimming removed 0 bases from V and 9 bases from J, with 10 bases in between. CDR3 DNA sequence: TGTGCCAGCAGCGTAGAGGGGGGAAGTTCACCCCTCCACTTT. Translation gives CASSVEGGSSPLHF.

The chain employs TRBV11-2 and TRBJ2-7; D uncertain. Germline V gene sequence: CDR1 SGHAT, CDR2 FQNNGV. There are 14 residues in the CDR3. The V gene lost 2 bases and the J gene lost 0 bases, with 8 bases spanning the gap. The CDR3 loop is CASSLMGGSYEQYF. CDR3 DNA: TGTGCCAGCAGCTTAATGGGCGGCTCCTACGAGCAGTACTTC.

J is TRBJ2-2 and V is TRBV19, with 7 bases lining up with TRBD1. CDR1 is LNHDA and CDR2 is SQIVND in the germline V gene (reference sequence). The CDR3 covers 15 residues. After removal of 7 bases from V and 4 bases from J, the junction contained 9 bases not matched to a gene. CDR3 DNA: TGTGCCAGTAACGTAGGGGGCGCGGGCACCGGGGAGCTGTTTTTT. The encoded protein is CASNVGGAGTGELFF.

This clonotype was seen more than once but under ten times. The V and J genes are TRBV6-5 and TRBJ1-5, with D uncertain. V lost 6 bases and J 1 base, leaving 10 bases between the germline ends. The CDR3 sequence is 14 residues long. Germline CDR1 and CDR2: MNHEY and SVGAGI. The CDR3 loop is CASSPGMSNQPQHF. For the CDR3, the DNA is TGTGCCAGCAGCCCCGGAATGAGCAATCAGCCCCAGCATTTT.